The 32 T cell receptor beta chains below come from one sample, sequenced in a study of beta chain features in type 1 diabetes. Expressed TCRB transcripts were sequenced, since all the RNA that had been isolated was reverse transcribed. Sequencing used immunoSEQ multiplex PCR; TCRdb keeps in-frame clones, though not all of them. Counted here are just over 150,000 clones, around 10% occurring once; the ten biggest clones make up around 2%. Sequencing used central memory CD4+ T cells from blood. Every receptor here comes from a man in his late teens or twenties in good health.

This chain joins TRBV9 and TRBJ2-2; D gene unclear. The CDR3 runs to 12 residues. Germline V gives CDR1 SGDLS, CDR2 YYNGEE. Trimming stripped 7 bases from V and 1 base from J, with 5 bases between. CDR3 in amino acids: CASGLNTGELFF. The CDR3 coding sequence is TGTGCCAGCGGGTTGAACACCGGGGAGCTGTTTTTT.

The chain combines TRBV11-2 with TRBJ2-3; 10 bases line up with TRBD1. Germline CDR1 is SGHAT and CDR2 is FQNNGV. V lost 5 bases to trimming and J lost 3 bases; unmatched junction nucleotides: 11. This CDR3 contains 17 residues. For the CDR3, the DNA is TGTGCCAGCAGCCCCCAAAGTGGGGACAGGGGTACAGATACGCAGTATTTT. Protein product: CASSPQSGDRGTDTQYF.

The chain links TRBV11-1 to TRBJ2-7; 7 bases are a match to TRBD1. Trimming removed 5 bases from V and 0 bases from J; junction bases left unmatched: 7. CDR1 is SGHAT, CDR2 FQDESV, per germline (reference sequence). This CDR3 is built from 15 residues. The CDR3 reads CASSPLGQSSYEQYF. The CDR3 DNA sequence: TGTGCCAGCAGCCCACTGGGACAGAGCTCCTACGAGCAGTACTTC.

The chain is built from TRBV19 and TRBJ2-1, with unresolved D. The germline V and J ends were trimmed by 3 bases and 4 bases, with 7 bases remaining between them. This CDR3 is 13 amino acids long. Germline V gene sequence: CDR1 LNHDA, CDR2 SQIVND (reference sequence). CDR3 in amino acids: CASSIEGYNEQFF. The CDR3 nucleotides are TGTGCCAGTAGTATCGAAGGGTACAATGAGCAGTTCTTC.

The gene calls are TRBV28 and TRBJ2-7; TRBD2 is a possible D gene (6 bases). The V and J ends lost 11 bases and 4 bases respectively, with 12 bases between them. From germline, CDR1 is MDHEN and CDR2 SYDVKM. CDR3 length: 11 amino acids. The CDR3 bases are TGTGCCGGCGGGACCCTATACGAGCAGTACTTC. Translating gives CAGGTLYEQYF.

The chain carries TRBV7-2 and TRBJ2-2, with D tentatively TRBD1 (5 bases). Germline-derived CDR1 and CDR2 are SGHTA and FQGNSA. This CDR3 is built from 15 residues. Trimming removed 5 bases at V and 0 bases at J, with 10 bases between. CDR3 amino acids: CASSPTASNTGELFF. The CDR3 DNA sequence: TGTGCCAGCAGCCCGACAGCCTCGAACACCGGGGAGCTGTTTTTT.

The chain couples TRBV28 to TRBJ2-2; no definite D call. The CDR3 covers 14 residues. CDR1 and CDR2 (germline): MDHEN, SYDVKM. Trimming took 9 bases from V and 5 from J, leaving 16 bases between them. The CDR3 nucleotides read TGTGCCAGTCGAAGTGGGCCGTGGACCGGGGAGCTGTTTTTT. Translating gives CASRSGPWTGELFF.

This clone was counted between two and nine times. The genes are TRBV20-1 and TRBJ2-3, with 7 bases that match TRBD2. The CDR3 is made up of 11 amino acids. The J segment lost 6 bases and the V segment lost 3 bases, leaving 0 bases of the junction unmatched. CDR1 is DFQATT, CDR2 SNEGSKA, per germline (reference sequence). The CDR3 loop reads CSARTSDTQYF. The CDR3 bases are TGCAGTGCTAGGACTAGCGATACGCAGTATTTT.

V gene TRBV5-1 combines with J gene TRBJ2-7, with 8 bases that match TRBD2. The CDR3 covers 15 residues. Trimming cost V 0 bases and J 0 bases; bases outside gene matches: 2. CDR1 and CDR2 from the germline V gene are SGHRS and YFSETQ. The CDR3 DNA sequence: TGCGCCAGCAGCTTGGATACTAGCGGCTCCTACGAGCAGTACTTC. It yields the protein CASSLDTSGSYEQYF.

The chain recombines TRBV5-6 with TRBJ2-1; no clear D. Germline V gene data show CDR1 as SGHDT and CDR2 as YYEEEE. The V end was cut by 1 base, the J end by 6 bases, with 8 bases between. There are 13 residues in the CDR3. The CDR3 protein is CASSLITVNEQFF. In DNA form, the CDR3 reads TGTGCCAGCAGCTTGATTACGGTCAATGAGCAGTTCTTC.

The V gene is TRBV9, the J gene TRBJ2-1; no firm D call. There are 16 residues in the CDR3. The germline V gene encodes CDR1 SGDLS and CDR2 YYNGEE. Trimming took 0 bases from V and 3 from J, leaving 13 bases between them. The CDR3 reads CASSVGSVTHYNEQFF. Here the CDR3 DNA reads TGTGCCAGCAGCGTAGGAAGTGTGACCCACTACAATGAGCAGTTCTTC.

This clone turned up a few times. Other nucleotide sequences from this sample produce the same CDR3. The chain uses TRBV9 and TRBJ1-5; D unclear. V lost 0 bases and J 0 bases, leaving 7 bases between the germline ends. Per germline, CDR1 SGDLS and CDR2 YYNGEE. The CDR3 is 15 residues long. The CDR3 DNA reads as TGTGCCAGCAGCGTAGCCGGGGATAGCAATCAGCCCCAGCATTTT. Its protein product is CASSVAGDSNQPQHF.

V gene TRBV29-1 combines with J gene TRBJ1-1; 8 bases fit TRBD1. This CDR3 is 14 amino acids long. The germline gives CDR1 SQVTM, CDR2 ANQGSEA. Losses at the gene ends were 6 bases for V and 6 bases for J; bases not matched to a gene: 12. The CDR3 sequence is CSVGQGGRRPEAFF. The CDR3, as DNA: TGCAGCGTCGGACAGGGCGGGAGGAGACCTGAAGCTTTCTTT.

The chain has TRBV11-2 and TRBJ2-1, with D unresolved. The germline CDR1 and CDR2 sequences are SGHAT and FQNNGV. This CDR3 is built from 14 residues. V was trimmed by 5 bases and J by 4 bases, leaving 12 bases between them. The chain's CDR3 is CASSVPGPYNEQFF. DNA of the CDR3: TGTGCCAGCAGCGTGCCCGGGCCGTACAATGAGCAGTTCTTC.

This clone has a handful of counts. The chain is built from TRBV9 and TRBJ1-3, with D unresolved. Trimming left V 0 bases short and J 2 bases short, with 9 bases between. The CDR3 extends over 15 amino acids. Germline CDR1 is SGDLS and CDR2 is YYNGEE. The chain's CDR3 is CASSVGRKAGNTIYF. In DNA form, the CDR3 reads TGTGCCAGCAGCGTAGGCAGGAAGGCTGGAAACACCATATATTTT.

This clone showed up many times. The genes are TRBV30 and TRBJ1-3; possible D gene TRBD1, 6 bases. This CDR3 is 14 amino acids long. Trimming shortened V by 6 bases and J by 0 bases, and 12 bases separated the two germline ends. From germline, CDR1 is GTSNPN and CDR2 SVGIG (reference sequence). The CDR3, as DNA: TGTGCCTGTGGGGGCCATAGCTCTGGAAACACCATATATTTT. It is translated as CACGGHSSGNTIYF.

V is TRBV7-2 and J is TRBJ1-2, with 9 bases matching TRBD1. With 1 base clipped from V and 4 bases from J, the junction kept 4 bases outside the gene matches. From germline, CDR1 is SGHTA and CDR2 FQGNSA. The CDR3 sequence is 15 residues long. CDR3 in DNA: TGTGCCAGCAGCTTAGAAGGGACAGGGATCTATGGCTACACCTTC. This translates into CASSLEGTGIYGYTF.

This clone was picked up a small number of times. This chain links TRBV28 with TRBJ2-3; D perhaps matches TRBD1 (5 bases). Per the germline V gene, CDR1 is MDHEN and CDR2 is SYDVKM. Trimming took off 3 bases at V and 2 bases at J, with 12 bases between the two ends. This CDR3 has 15 residues. CDR3 region: CASSFVDRPTDTQYF. The CDR3 nucleotides read TGTGCCAGCAGTTTCGTTGACAGACCCACAGATACGCAGTATTTT.

This clone was seen a handful of times. The chain has TRBV6-6 and TRBJ2-5, with TRBD1 matching 7 bases. The CDR3 is 11 amino acids. Germline V CDR1 and CDR2: MNHNY, SVGAGI (reference sequence). Trimming took 0 bases from V and 11 from J; bases not matched to a gene: 0. The CDR3 bases are TGTGCCAGCAGTTACTCGGACAGGCAGTACTTC. Translated, it gives CASSYSDRQYF.

The V and J genes are TRBV7-8 and TRBJ2-6; TRBD2 is a possible D gene (5 bases). The CDR3 is 15 residues long. V was clipped by 2 bases and J by 2 bases, with 7 bases between them. CDR1 SGHVS and CDR2 FQNEAQ come from the germline V gene. The CDR3 is CASSLFGAGANVLTF. For the CDR3, the DNA is TGTGCCAGCAGCTTATTCGGGGCTGGGGCCAACGTCCTGACTTTC.

The chain links TRBV5-1 to TRBJ2-3; D might be TRBD2 (6 bases). V was trimmed by 2 bases and J by 4 bases, leaving 14 bases between them. Per the germline V gene, CDR1 is SGHRS and CDR2 is YFSETQ. The CDR3 extends over 15 amino acids. CDR3 loop: CASSFTGRGSDTQYF. The CDR3 DNA reads TGCGCCAGCAGCTTTACAGGCCGGGGGTCAGATACGCAGTATTTT.

With respect to this clone: Other nucleotide sequences from this sample produce the same CDR3. The gene calls are TRBV28 and TRBJ2-3; D gene unclear. CDR3 length: 14 amino acids. CDR1 is MDHEN, CDR2 SYDVKM, per germline. The ends were cut back, 1 base at V and 2 bases at J, with 7 bases in the middle. DNA for the CDR3: TGTGCCAGCAGTTTATCCAGCAACACAGATACGCAGTATTTT. Translated: CASSLSSNTDTQYF. Filled out from reference TRBV28 and TRBJ2-3, the complete variable domain reads DVKVTQSSRYLVKRTGEKVFLECVQDMDHENMFWYRQDPGLGLRLIYFSYDVKMKEKGDIPEGYSVSREKKERFSLILESASTNQTSMYLCASSLSSNTDTQYFGPGTRLTVL.

This clone turned up a few times. The chain has TRBV11-3 and TRBJ1-1; no reliable D call. Trimming pared 5 bases from V and 3 bases from J, leaving 10 bases between. Germline values: CDR1 SGHNT, CDR2 YENEEA. CDR3 length: 13 residues. The CDR3 DNA is TGTGCCAGCAGCCTCGCTGAATACACTGAAGCTTTCTTT. Translating gives CASSLAEYTEAFF. The variable domain in full, with the rest retrieved from reference TRBV11-3 and TRBJ1-1, is EAGVVQSPRYKIIEKKQPVAFWCNPISGHNTLYWYLQNLGQGPELLIRYENEEAVDDSQLPKDRFSAERLKGVDSTLKIQPAELGDSAVYLCASSLAEYTEAFFGQGTRLTVV.

The J gene is TRBJ2-2, the V gene TRBV5-1; 8 bases map to TRBD1. Per the germline V gene, CDR1 is SGHRS and CDR2 is YFSETQ. CDR3 size: 17 residues. The ends lost 0 bases at V and 0 bases at J; junction bases unmatched: 4. CDR3 nucleotides: TGCGCCAGCAGCTTGGGACAGGGGACCTCGAACACCGGGGAGCTGTTTTTT. It codes for CASSLGQGTSNTGELFF. Drawing the rest from reference TRBV5-1 and TRBJ2-2, the complete variable domain is KAGVTQTPRYLIKTRGQQVTLSCSPISGHRSVSWYQQTPGQGLQFLFEYFSETQRNKGNFPGRFSGRQFSNSRSEMNVSTLELGDSALYLCASSLGQGTSNTGELFFGEGSRLTVL.

This clone was found many times. The V gene is TRBV6-5, the J gene TRBJ2-1; D assignment may be TRBD1 or TRBD2 (6 bases each). CDR1 and CDR2 from the germline V gene are MNHEY and SVGAGI. The CDR3 covers 15 residues. Between the trimmed V and J ends, which lost 4 bases and 7 bases, there was a span of 17 bases. Here the CDR3 DNA reads TGTGCCAGCAGTTCCCCGACTAGAGGGGGTAATGAGCAGTTCTTC. Encoded protein: CASSSPTRGGNEQFF.

This chain links TRBV30 with TRBJ1-4, with 9 bases aligning to TRBD1. From germline, CDR1 is GTSNPN and CDR2 SVGIG (reference sequence). This CDR3 contains 13 residues. V shed 1 base, J shed 7 bases, and the junction held 1 base outside the gene matches. The CDR3 coding sequence is TGTGCCTGGAGTGCGGGACAGGGTGAAAAACTGTTTTTT. Translated, it gives CAWSAGQGEKLFF. The full variable domain, its missing parts supplied by reference TRBV30 and TRBJ1-4, is SQTIHQWPATLVQPVGSPLSLECTVEGTSNPNLYWYRQAAGRGLQLLFYSVGIGQISSEVPQNLSASRPQDRQFILSSKKLLLSDSGFYLCAWSAGQGEKLFFGSGTQLSVL.

This clone has a handful of counts. J is TRBJ1-1 and V is TRBV6-6; 8 nucleotides agree with TRBD1. The CDR3 sequence is 12 residues long. Trimming took 6 bases from V and 10 from J; bases not matched to a gene: 7. Per the germline V gene, CDR1 is MNHNY and CDR2 is SVGAGI (reference sequence). The CDR3 loop reads CASSPRTGRAFF. The CDR3 DNA reads TGTGCCAGCAGCCCCCGGACAGGGCGAGCTTTCTTT.

This clone has a handful of counts. The chain is built from TRBV9 and TRBJ2-3; 12 bases line up with TRBD2. J lost 9 bases, V lost 4 bases, and 9 bases had no gene match. Germline V lookup: CDR1 SGDLS, CDR2 YYNGEE. The CDR3 has 15 amino acids. The DNA for the CDR3 is TGTGCCAGCAGCATCTCCGGGACTAGCGGGCCGACGCAGTATTTT. This codes for CASSISGTSGPTQYF.

The chain links TRBV19 to TRBJ2-5; a possible D gene is TRBD1 (6 bases). The ends were cut back, 5 bases at V and 2 bases at J, with 12 bases in the middle. The CDR3 spans 14 residues. The germline CDR1 and CDR2 sequences are LNHDA and SQIVND (reference sequence). The CDR3 spells CASSRQDQQETQYF. The CDR3 nucleotides read TGTGCCAGTAGTCGACAGGACCAACAAGAGACCCAGTACTTC.

This clone was seen only a few times. This chain joins TRBV29-1 and TRBJ1-2; D gene unclear. Germline-derived CDR1 and CDR2 are SQVTM and ANQGSEA. This CDR3 is built from 13 residues. The V and J ends lost 3 bases and 1 base respectively, with 9 bases between them. The CDR3 sequence: CSVESGNNYGYTF. CDR3 coding DNA: TGCAGCGTTGAGTCGGGGAATAACTATGGCTACACCTTC.

Comments on this clone: A far larger clone lies a single base away; this is likely a read error. This chain connects TRBV29-1 to TRBJ2-7; 8 nucleotides match TRBD1. The CDR3 is made up of 13 amino acids. The junction had 11 bases not matched to a gene; V was cut back by 7 bases and J by 6 bases. The germline gives CDR1 SQVTM, CDR2 ANQGSEA. CDR3 sequence (DNA): TGCAGCGCCCGCCGGGACAGGAGTACCGAGCAGTACTTC. Residues: CSARRDRSTEQYF.

This rearrangement joins TRBV9 to TRBJ2-7; 10 bases map to TRBD1. Per the germline V gene, CDR1 is SGDLS and CDR2 is YYNGEE. Trimming at V came to 3 bases and at J to 4 bases, leaving 7 bases not matched to a gene. CDR3 size: 15 residues. The CDR3 loop is CASSAGTGESYEQYF. In DNA form, the CDR3 reads TGTGCCAGCAGCGCCGGGACAGGGGAATCTTACGAGCAGTACTTC.